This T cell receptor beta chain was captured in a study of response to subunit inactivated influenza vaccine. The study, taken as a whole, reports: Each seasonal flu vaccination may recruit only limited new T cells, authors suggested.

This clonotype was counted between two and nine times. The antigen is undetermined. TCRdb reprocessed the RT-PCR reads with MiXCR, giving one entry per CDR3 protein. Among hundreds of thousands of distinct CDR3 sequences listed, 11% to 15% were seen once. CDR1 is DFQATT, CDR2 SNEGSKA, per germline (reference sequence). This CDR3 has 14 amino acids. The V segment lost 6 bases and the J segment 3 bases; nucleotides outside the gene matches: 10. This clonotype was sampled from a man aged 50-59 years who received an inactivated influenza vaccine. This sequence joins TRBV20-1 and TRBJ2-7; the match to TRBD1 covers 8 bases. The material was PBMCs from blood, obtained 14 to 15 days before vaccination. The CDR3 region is CSAVGQGAGYEQYF. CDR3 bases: TGCAGTGCCGTAGGGCAGGGGGCGGGCTACGAGCAGTACTTC.